The clone carrying this T cell receptor beta chain was counted ten times or more. The data derive from a study of response to subunit inactivated influenza vaccine. The ends were cut back, 4 bases at V and 3 bases at J, with 6 bases in the middle. Germline CDR1 and CDR2: SQVTM and ANQGSEA. The CDR3 spans 11 residues. TCRdb reanalysed the RT-PCR reads using MiXCR and keeps one entry per CDR3 protein. The sample consists of about 540,000 distinct CDR3 sequences, around a quarter of them appearing once. These sequences were also reported in another study, on T cells expressing NK-cell markers. According to that study: TCR beta cDNA was made by 5'RACE template switching with UMIs. In several experiments, sorting was confined to alpha-beta TCR T cells through use of an anti-gamma-delta TCR antibody. In a group of 5 or 6 donors, dominant NKG2C+ clonotypes represented roughly 1.0-7.0% of CD8+ T cells.

The chain recombines TRBV29-1 with TRBJ2-5; D call uncertain. The sequences come from CD4+ T cells sorted from PBMCs, collected 12 days after vaccination. This sequence was found in a man aged 50 or older who received an inactivated influenza vaccine. The DNA of the CDR3 is TGCAGCGTTGCTGGGGAAGAGACCCAGTACTTC. Residues: CSVAGEETQYF. Complete variable domain (other parts from reference TRBV29-1 and TRBJ2-5): SAVISQKPSRDICQRGTSLTIQCQVDSQVTMMFWYRQQPGQSLTLIATANQGSEATYESGFVIDKFPISRPNLTFSTLTVSNMSPEDSSIYLCSVAGEETQYFGPGTRLLVL.